The sequence of this T cell receptor (beta chain) was determined in a study of T cell responses to AZD1222 COVID-19 vaccine. A remark on this clone: Its antigen is currently unknown.

Study conclusions and caveats: Unmutated variant regions reportedly attract nearly half of all spike-specific TCRs.

Second doses were pooled across both intervals (about 4 or about 12 weeks). Method: immunoSEQ multiplex PCR; TCRdb's copy keeps in-frame clones and lacks some. The data show tens of thousands of clones, about 91% seen once. This CDR3 spans 17 amino acids. V was pared by 0 bases and J by 5 bases, with 10 bases of the junction left unmatched. Germline CDR1 SGHTA, CDR2 FQGNSA. This receptor was taken from an adult who received the AZD1222 COVID-19 vaccine. The chain recombines TRBV7-2 with TRBJ1-2; 9 bases are a match to TRBD1. The sample was peripheral blood, taken 28 days after the second AZD1222 dose. Here the CDR3 DNA reads TGTGCCAGCAGCTTAGCGCTAGGACAGGGGCGCAGGTATGGCTACACCTTC. Its protein is CASSLALGQGRRYGYTF. The full variable domain, rest sourced from reference TRBV7-2 and TRBJ1-2, is GAGVSQSPSNKVTEKGKDVELRCDPISGHTALYWYRQSLGQGLEFLIYFQGNSAPDKSGLPSDRFSAERTGGSVSTLTIQRTQQEDSAVYLCASSLALGQGRRYGYTFGSGTRLTVV.